This T cell receptor (beta chain) was observed in a study of cytomegalovirus exposure and HLA in healthy donors (dated by TCRdb to about 2017). Regarding the complete study: An earlier analysis of 550 to 700 of the donors reported about 250 Gb of sequence data and some 100 million unique TCR beta sequences from about 200 million T cells. Roughly 300 gigabases of sequencing data and 70 million to 100 million unique TCR sequences were included in an early release covering over 600 HLA-typed donors. Of the roughly 400 genotyped donors, approximately 82% fell in the genetic ancestry cluster associated with self-reported Caucasian donors. The aim of the study was to test whether cataloging public T cell receptors could identify signatures of past pathogen exposure. The study used immunosequencing to profile the T cell repertoires of hundreds of subjects and linked those repertoires to cytomegalovirus serostatus. A separate validation cohort of 100 to 150 different subjects was used in addition to the approximately 610-subject first cohort. To predict cytomegalovirus infection status, the study brought together high-throughput TCR immunosequencing, statistical association of individual TCRs with disease status, and machine learning. A later analysis re-analyzed previously published TCR beta repertoires from 666 donors and added high-resolution HLA genotyping to study TCR occurrence patterns. Rather than drawing on any new phenotypic data, the later analysis identified candidate immune exposures from TCR beta sequences and the way those sequences occurred across donors. An earlier analysis of several hundred of the donors applied high-throughput TCR beta sequencing to assess whether each TCR beta V gene segment acted as functional or pseudogenic. Alongside the repertoire data, information on donor age, sex, ethnicity and CMV serostatus was compiled. A later genetic analysis took genome-wide SNP genotypes for about three fifths of the 666 donors and used that subset as a discovery cohort. All discovery cohort repertoires had been generated on a single sequencing platform. Both class I and class II loci were covered by HLA typing, at four-digit resolution. The number of donors typed differed by locus, with roughly 629-640 for A, B, C, DRB1 and DQB1, over 500 for DQA1, nearly 610 for DPA1, and some 440 for DPB1. Four or five DR-DQ haplotypes were handled as single units for association and clustering, since linkage in the cohort was strong. Among 300 to 450 genotyped donors of the cohort, an average of roughly 240,000 unique TCR beta nucleotide sequences were sequenced per donor, roughly 20% of them non-productive.

The study at large found these results: The only immune exposure information available for the cohort was CMV serostatus. The earlier analysis of approximately 590 of the donors excluded about 16 rarely observed V segments, including chromosome 9 orphons, because counts were too low. A few of the identified cytomegalovirus-associated TCR beta chains were confirmed in vitro to be specific for cytomegalovirus antigens. Specific HLA alleles were associated with 18,000 or so TCR beta sequences at a false discovery rate of 0.05 in a later analysis. A later analysis reported that several top co-occurrence clusters appeared linked to parvovirus B19, influenza, CMV and Epstein-Barr virus. A later genetic analysis associated a missense DCLRE1C variant with V-gene and J-gene trimming of TCR beta chains, and an independent cohort replicated the association. Because HLA typing was missing for some donors at each locus, association tests included only the typed subset. A cluster of highly shared sequence variants was judged likely to represent a technical artifact of the sequencing pipeline. In an earlier analysis of roughly 500 of the donors, most TCR beta V segments appeared in productive rearrangements about 90% or about 30% of the time, broadly matching IMGT annotations. The cohort was sequenced for TCR beta chains only, and without alpha or paired-chain data the features that could be detected were limited. According to a later genetic analysis, donors in an Asian-associated ancestry cluster had fewer N-insertions in productive TCRs than the approximately 630-donor mean. Linkage disequilibrium might explain the correlated functional status among segregating V segments, but an unknown experimental factor could not be excluded. When HLA alleles, especially DR and DQ, strongly co-occurred, TCR associations were difficult to assign to individual alleles. The study listed approximately 160 TCR beta chains as associated with cytomegalovirus. According to the authors, the approach could potentially be generalized to other disease states and immunological phenotypes. According to a later analysis, most CMV-associated TCR beta chains appeared to be HLA-restricted, and the HLA associations seemed to be driven largely by CMV exposure. The 87-base-pair reads could not distinguish some IMGT-functional V segments, including TRBV6-2 and TRBV6-3, so those segments were excluded. Most TCR sequences were observed very rarely across donors, whereas some public TCRs were present in many individuals. A later analysis found that TCR association rates varied across HLA loci, with DRB1 alleles showing the most associated TCRs and HLA-C alleles the fewest. In both the original and validation cohorts, the classifier was reported to diagnose cytomegalovirus status with high specificity and sensitivity. Presence/absence analyses assumed roughly uniform sequencing depth across donors, an assumption that may not hold. In a later analysis, HLA-associated TCR beta chains were found to be more clonally expanded and to have lower generation probabilities than equally common non-associated chains. A further reported finding was that TCR beta sequences accurately predicted the HLA-A and HLA-B alleles for most subjects in the first cohort.

The method was the immunoSEQ multiplex PCR assay. For the multiplex PCR, a mixture combining 60 forward primers for TCR Vbeta segments and 13 reverse primers for TCR Jbeta segments was used. Amplification of the CDR3 region of rearranged TCR beta genes was performed with a multiplex PCR assay on genomic DNA. The amplified TCR beta libraries were sequenced on the Illumina HiSeq System as 87-base-pair reads. Under the source paper's analysis protocol: A later analysis counted tens of millions of unique TCR beta chains across the 670 or so repertoires, and around 9.9 million of these chains were shared by at least two donors. To remove PCR and sequencing errors, raw reads were error-corrected and collapsed into unique sequences using a nearest-neighbor algorithm that merged closely related sequences. Alignment of CDR3 sequences to IMGT reference sequences was used to assign V, D and J gene segments. For a sequence to be retained, a match of at least six nucleotides was required to both a V gene segment and a J gene segment. A rearrangement counted as productive if the CDR3 had no stop codons and remained in frame with V and J, and every other rearrangement counted as non-productive. Following IMGT convention, CDR3 was defined as the stretch from the second conserved V-encoded cysteine to the conserved J-encoded phenylalanine. The earlier analysis of 550 to 650 of the donors excluded any sequence lacking an unambiguous match to a single V gene segment. In an earlier analysis of a few hundred of the donors, V segments were called functional above 56.7% productive rearrangements and were called segregating when the between-donor standard deviation exceeded 5%. A statistical classification framework was developed to diagnose cytomegalovirus status using the catalog of TCR beta chain sequences. In a later analysis, TCR nucleotide sequences were compared against IMGT/GENE-DB human TR gene sequences so that V and J genes could be assigned. In a later analysis, CDR3 sequences and most-parsimonious VDJ recombination scenarios were assigned using the TCRdist pipeline. In a later analysis, each TCR beta chain was defined by its CDR3 amino acid sequence together with its V-gene family, and reads lacking a unique V-gene family were excluded. A later analysis removed roughly 590 highly shared, low-generation-probability nucleotide sequences to deal with suspected cross-contamination and a sequencing artifact. A later analysis calculated a clonal expansion index for each public chain from normalized within-repertoire ranks of inferred template counts. In a later analysis, generation probabilities were computed using a VDJ recombination model fitted to out-of-frame rearrangements, and the results were checked against IGoR. Hypergeometric tests were used in a later analysis to score TCR-TCR, TCR-HLA and TCR-CMV co-occurrence, with a repertoire-size bias correction applied to the TCR pairs. A later analysis estimated false discovery rates by permuting HLA or CMV assignments 20 times. In a later analysis, co-occurring TCRs were grouped using DBSCAN, with TCRdist sequence similarity added in when clustering inside HLA-allele-positive subsets. Co-occurrence clustering excluded repertoires with fewer than 30,000 or more than 120,000 public chains, plus five with anomalous nucleotide sharing. Sourced from immuneACCESS, this table was stored by TCRdb with only in-frame sequences that have V and J called. A share of the clones is absent; for the studies checked, an unresolved V gene accounts for under half, and the remainder has no known explanation. That table furnishes V, J and clone size, whereas the DNA furnished D and trimming. The sample yields 300,000 or so clones; 84% were counted once. The leading ten clones occupy roughly 2% of the sample.

This clone was seen only a few times. Its specific antigen is unknown. Base qualities are not provided; no much larger clone lies one nucleotide away. In total, over 600 healthy bone marrow donors made up the cohort. All cohort members were sampled while nominally healthy, although unrecorded immune exposures were likely present. The donor tested CMV seropositive and was one of the 289 seropositive cohort members. Each donor provided a peripheral blood sample, and peripheral blood mononuclear cells were used for TCR beta sequencing. Genomic DNA extraction from the blood cell samples was performed with the Qiagen DNeasy Blood Extraction Kit. Its CDR3 holds 12 amino acids, cysteine through phenylalanine. Of all the DNA, just the CDR3 is kept, 36 bases in frame from base 1. CDR1 and CDR2 are read off the germline V gene as SGHDN and FVKESK. V and J lose 4 bases and 7 bases, and a span of 8 bases separates them.

The sequence derives from a woman between 35 and 50 years old in good health and CMV-seropositive. The sequence is built from TRBV14 and TRBJ2-1; the D gene lacks a confident call. Sequencing was performed on PBMCs. The CDR3 in this case is CASSRVWNEQFF. The sequenced DNA is TGTGCCAGCAGCCGCGTATGGAATGAGCAGTTCTTC.